The 20 T cell receptor beta chains given below trace back to one sample, sequenced in a study of blood T cell repertoires in COVID-19. Only in-frame clones appear in the TCRdb table, and some are missing; sequencing was by immunoSEQ multiplex PCR. The sample carries around 310,000 clones, around 90% recorded once. Sequencing was performed on peripheral blood. These TCRs come from a woman in her twenties or thirties with COVID-19, enrolled during active disease.

This clone was counted a single time. This rearrangement joins TRBV5-8 to TRBJ1-4, with TRBD1 matching over 11 bases. The CDR3 is 14 residues long. With V trimmed by 3 bases and J by 8 bases, 3 bases remained unmatched. CDR1 SGHTS and CDR2 YDEGEE come from the germline V gene. The CDR3 sequence is CASSWGQGGEKLFF. For the CDR3, the DNA is TGTGCCAGCAGCTGGGGACAGGGGGGCGAAAAACTGTTTTTT.

Comment on this clone: The junction shows a germline mismatch at one end, possibly a read error. The chain links TRBV6-4 to TRBJ2-1; TRBD1 matches 12 bases. The V gene's germline CDR1 is MRHNA and CDR2 SNTAGT. The CDR3 is 13 residues long. The CDR3 sequence is CANSGTGGLEQFF. The CDR3, as DNA: TGTGCCAACAGTGGGACAGGGGGCCTTGAGCAGTTCTTC.

The chain joins TRBV6-6 to TRBJ2-2; D is uncertain. The CDR3 length is 14 residues. Germline V lookup: CDR1 MNHNY, CDR2 SVGAGI (reference sequence). The V end was cut by 6 bases, the J end by 6 bases, with 14 bases between. The CDR3 sequence: CASSKTGFAGELFF. DNA for the CDR3: TGTGCCAGCAGCAAAACCGGGTTCGCCGGGGAGCTGTTTTTT.

This clone was seen a single time. The CDR3 DNA sequence: TGTGCCAGCAGTTTACCGGGACTAGGTGAAGGTGAGCAGTTCTTC. Its translation is CASSLPGLGEGEQFF. This chain uses TRBV6-5 with TRBJ2-1; 8 bases map to TRBD2. Germline CDR1 MNHEY, CDR2 SVGAGI. V lost 4 bases and J lost 9; bases outside the gene matches: 11. CDR3 length equals 15 residues.

The rearrangement uses TRBV19 and TRBJ2-2; TRBD1 matches at 8 bases. The CDR3 has 17 residues. CDR1 LNHDA and CDR2 SQIVND come from the germline V gene (reference sequence). V dropped 6 bases and J dropped 0; count of bases not matched to a gene: 9. In DNA, the CDR3 is TGTGCCAGTAGGGACCGCAGGGGGCTCGCGAACACCGGGGAGCTGTTTTTT. It codes for CASRDRRGLANTGELFF.

The V call is TRBV5-4, the J call TRBJ2-3; TRBD2 matches at 9 bases. Germline assignment: CDR1 SGHNT and CDR2 YYREEE (reference sequence). The V gene end was trimmed by 4 bases and the J gene end by 2 bases; junction bases not matched to a gene: 8. The length of the CDR3 is 16 residues. The CDR3 DNA reads as TGTGCCAGCAGCCCCGAGGCTAGCGGGAACACAGATACGCAGTATTTT. It specifies CASSPEASGNTDTQYF.

The rearrangement uses TRBV30 and TRBJ1-4; 8 bases agree with TRBD1. CDR1 is GTSNPN, CDR2 SVGIG, per germline (reference sequence). The CDR3 is 13 residues long. Losses at the gene ends were 2 bases for V and 8 bases for J; bases not matched to a gene: 4. CDR3 DNA: TGTGCCTGGAGTCCAGGGGGCGACGAAAAACTGTTTTTT. It codes for CAWSPGGDEKLFF.

The rearrangement links TRBV6-5 to TRBJ2-3, with D hard to call. The V end lost 0 bases, the J end lost 2 bases, and 9 bases lay between the germline ends. This CDR3 is 15 amino acids long. Looked up from germline, CDR1 is MNHEY and CDR2 is SVGAGI. CDR3 sequence reads: CASSYSPGVTDTQYF. In DNA, the CDR3 is TGTGCCAGCAGTTACTCGCCCGGAGTCACAGATACGCAGTATTTT.

The rearrangement uses TRBV28 and TRBJ2-2; D is perhaps TRBD1 (5 bases). Germline CDR1 reads MDHEN; CDR2 reads SYDVKM. The CDR3 is 14 residues long. V was clipped by 10 bases and J by 7 bases, with 19 bases between them. The CDR3: CATSSQGVYGELFF. CDR3 bases: TGTGCCACCAGCTCTCAGGGTGTTTACGGGGAGCTGTTTTTT.

V and J are TRBV5-1 and TRBJ1-1, with D unresolved. The germline CDR1 and CDR2 sequences are SGHRS and YFSETQ. Trimming took 0 bases from V and 11 from J, leaving 14 bases between them. The CDR3 extends over 13 amino acids. In DNA, the CDR3 is TGCGCCAGCAGCTTGGAGTTTCGGGAGGTGGCTTTCTTT. Encoded protein: CASSLEFREVAFF.

This chain uses TRBV19 with TRBJ2-2; the match to TRBD1 covers 7 bases. The CDR3 is 17 amino acids. V dropped 7 bases and J dropped 0; count of bases not matched to a gene: 11. Germline CDR1 and CDR2: LNHDA and SQIVND (reference sequence). The CDR3 protein is CASTKRTGTANTGELFF. The CDR3 nucleotides read TGTGCCAGTACCAAAAGGACCGGGACAGCGAACACCGGGGAGCTGTTTTTT.

The CDR3 reads CASSLGGNTEAFF. CDR3 in DNA: TGTGCCAGCAGCTTAGGAGGGAACACTGAAGCTTTCTTT. This chain uses TRBV11-1 with TRBJ1-1, with D uncertain. The CDR3 loop spans 13 amino acids. Germline V gene lookup returns CDR1 SGHAT and CDR2 FQDESV (reference sequence). Trimming shortened V by 1 base and J by 1 base, and 4 bases separated the two germline ends.

This chain uses TRBV30 with TRBJ1-1, with a tentative D call TRBD1 (6 bases). The V end was cut by 3 bases, the J end by 1 base, with 12 bases between. In germline, CDR1 is GTSNPN, CDR2 SVGIG (reference sequence). The CDR3 covers 14 residues. The CDR3 here is CAWSSQGPNTEAFF. The DNA of the CDR3 is TGTGCCTGGAGCTCTCAGGGGCCGAACACTGAAGCTTTCTTT.

The chain joins TRBV10-1 to TRBJ2-1, with TRBD2 matching 7 bases. Germline V gene sequence: CDR1 WNHNN, CDR2 SYGVQD (reference sequence). The CDR3 consists of 13 residues. The V gene end was trimmed by 2 bases and the J gene end by 9 bases; junction bases not matched to a gene: 4. The CDR3 DNA sequence: TGCGCCAGCAGTGAGCAACTAGCGCGTGAGCAGTTCTTC. It codes for CASSEQLAREQFF.

This rearrangement joins TRBV18 to TRBJ2-7, with TRBD2 matching over 8 bases. Germline V gene data show CDR1 as KGHSH and CDR2 as LQKENI. The CDR3 consists of 15 residues. Trimming took 5 bases from V and 3 from J; bases not matched to a gene: 9. The CDR3 region has the DNA TGTGCCAGCTCAACATCAGCGGGAGCCGGCTACGAGCAGTACTTC. The encoded protein is CASSTSAGAGYEQYF.

The V call is TRBV6-5, the J call TRBJ1-1, with D possibly TRBD1 on 6 matching bases. Germline V gene sequence: CDR1 MNHEY, CDR2 SVGAGI. V was shortened by 6 bases and J by 12 bases, with 14 bases between the two germline ends. CDR3 size: 11 residues. CDR3 residues: CASRRGEGTFF. DNA of the CDR3: TGTGCCAGCAGGAGGGGGGAGGGAACTTTCTTT.

The chain combines TRBV19 with TRBJ1-4; 8 nucleotides align to TRBD1. CDR3 length: 14 amino acids. CDR1 LNHDA and CDR2 SQIVND come from the germline V gene (reference sequence). After removal of 5 bases from V and 7 bases from J, the junction contained 6 bases not matched to a gene. This chain's CDR3 is CASSRQGLGEKLFF. CDR3 DNA: TGTGCCAGTAGTCGACAGGGGTTGGGTGAAAAACTGTTTTTT.

This chain connects TRBV5-1 to TRBJ2-1; 7 nucleotides align to TRBD1. In germline, CDR1 is SGHRS, CDR2 YFSETQ. V lost 4 bases and J lost 0; bases outside the gene matches: 13. The CDR3 is 18 residues long. Here the CDR3 DNA reads TGCGCCAGCAGCCGAGAAGCGACAGGGACGGGCTCCTACAATGAGCAGTTCTTC. Protein sequence: CASSREATGTGSYNEQFF.

This clone was observed a single time. The rearrangement uses TRBV19 and TRBJ2-1; TRBD1 agrees at 9 bases. Germline V gene lookup returns CDR1 LNHDA and CDR2 SQIVND (reference sequence). This CDR3 spans 16 amino acids. J was trimmed by 10 bases and V by 2 bases; bases with no gene match: 12. CDR3 nucleotides: TGTGCCAGTAGTATATTATCGGGACAGGGTCTCGCGGAGCAGTTCTTC. Translating gives CASSILSGQGLAEQFF.

The V call is TRBV15, the J call TRBJ1-4, with unresolved D. The germline V gene has CDR1 LNHNV and CDR2 YYDKDF (reference sequence). CDR3 size: 15 residues. V lost 1 base and J 4 bases, leaving 10 bases between the germline ends. CDR3 nucleotides: TGTGCCACCAGCAGAGTCGGGAAACTTAATGAAAAACTGTTTTTT. Residues: CATSRVGKLNEKLFF. The variable domain in full, with the rest retrieved from reference TRBV15 and TRBJ1-4, is DAMVIQNPRYQVTQFGKPVTLSCSQTLNHNVMYWYQQKSSQAPKLLFHYYDKDFNNEADTPDNFQSRRPNTSFCFLDIRSPGLGDTAMYLCATSRVGKLNEKLFFGSGTQLSVL.